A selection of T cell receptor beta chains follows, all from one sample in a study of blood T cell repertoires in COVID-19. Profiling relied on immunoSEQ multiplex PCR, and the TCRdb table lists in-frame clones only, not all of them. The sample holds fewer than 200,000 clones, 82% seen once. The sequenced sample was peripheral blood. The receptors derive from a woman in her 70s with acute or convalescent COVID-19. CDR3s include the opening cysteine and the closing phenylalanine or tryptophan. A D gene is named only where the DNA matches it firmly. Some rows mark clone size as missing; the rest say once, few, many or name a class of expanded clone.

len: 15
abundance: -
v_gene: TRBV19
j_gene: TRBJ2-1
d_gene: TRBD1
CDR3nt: TGTGCCAGTAGTCCTGGACAGGGGGCTGGGAATGAGCAGTTCTTC
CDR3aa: CASSPGQGAGNEQFF

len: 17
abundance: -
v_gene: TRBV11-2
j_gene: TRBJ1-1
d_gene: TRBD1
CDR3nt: TGTGCCAGCAGTTTTTCACCGGGACAGGGCGTGAACACTGAAGCTTTCTTT
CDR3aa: CASSFSPGQGVNTEAFF

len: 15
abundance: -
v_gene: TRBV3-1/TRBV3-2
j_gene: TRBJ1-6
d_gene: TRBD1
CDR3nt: TGTGCCAGCAGCCCAAAAGGGGGCAGGTCTTCACCCCTCCACTTT
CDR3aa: CASSPKGGRSSPLHF

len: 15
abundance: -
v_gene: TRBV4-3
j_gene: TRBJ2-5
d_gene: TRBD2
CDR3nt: TGCGCCAGCAGCCGAGAGCGGGGGAGAGAAGAGACCCAGTACTTC
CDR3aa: CASSRERGREETQYF

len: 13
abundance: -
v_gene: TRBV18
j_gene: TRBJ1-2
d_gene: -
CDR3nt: TGTGCCAGCTCAGCCCCGGAGAACTATGGCTACACCTTC
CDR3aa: CASSAPENYGYTF

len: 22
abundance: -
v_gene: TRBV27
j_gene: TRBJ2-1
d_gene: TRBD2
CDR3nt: TGTGCCAGCAGTTTAAGAGCGGACGGGGCGCCAGCGGGGGGGCTGGTTTATTTTGAGCAGTTCTTC
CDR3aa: CASSLRADGAPAGGLVYFEQFF

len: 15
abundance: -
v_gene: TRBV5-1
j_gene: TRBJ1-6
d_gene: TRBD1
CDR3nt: TGCGCCAGCAGCTTGCTGACAGGGCACGTTTCACCCCTCCACTTT
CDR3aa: CASSLLTGHVSPLHF

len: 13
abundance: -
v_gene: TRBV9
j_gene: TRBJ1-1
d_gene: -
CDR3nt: TGTGCCAGCAGCGTAAGGGGGGGCACTGAAGCTTTCTTT
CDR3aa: CASSVRGGTEAFF

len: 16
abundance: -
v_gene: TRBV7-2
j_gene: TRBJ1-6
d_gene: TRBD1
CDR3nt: TGTGCCAGCAGCTTAGTCTCAGGGGGAGGTAATTCACCCCTCCACTTT
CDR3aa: CASSLVSGGGNSPLHF

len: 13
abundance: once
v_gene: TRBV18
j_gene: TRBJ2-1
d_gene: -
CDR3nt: TGTGCCAGCTCACAAACTAGTAGGGATGAGCAGTTCTTC
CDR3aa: CASSQTSRDEQFF

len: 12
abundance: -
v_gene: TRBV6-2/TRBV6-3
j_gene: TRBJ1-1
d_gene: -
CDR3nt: TGTGCCAGCAGTCCCACAGGGTTAATGGCTTTCTTT
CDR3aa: CASSPTGLMAFF

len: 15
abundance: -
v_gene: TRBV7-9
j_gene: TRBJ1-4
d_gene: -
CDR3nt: TGTGCCAGCAGCTTAGCTCGCGACATTAATGAAAAACTGTTTTTT
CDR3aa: CASSLARDINEKLFF

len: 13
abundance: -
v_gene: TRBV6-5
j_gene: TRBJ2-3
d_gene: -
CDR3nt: TGTGCCAGCAGCTGGACAGTCACAGATACGCAGTATTTT
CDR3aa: CASSWTVTDTQYF

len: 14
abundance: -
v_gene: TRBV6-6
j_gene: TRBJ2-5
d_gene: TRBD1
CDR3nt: TGTGCCAGCAGTTATCCGGGACAGGGAGAGACCCAGTACTTC
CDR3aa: CASSYPGQGETQYF

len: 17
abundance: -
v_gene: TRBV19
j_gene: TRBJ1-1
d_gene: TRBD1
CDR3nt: TGTGCCAGTAGTGTATCCAACAGGGGGCTAGGGAACACTGAAGCTTTCTTT
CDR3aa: CASSVSNRGLGNTEAFF

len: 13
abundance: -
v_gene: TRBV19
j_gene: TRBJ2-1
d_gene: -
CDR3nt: TGTGCCAGTAGTATAGGTAGTTTTAATGAGCAGTTCTTC
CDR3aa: CASSIGSFNEQFF

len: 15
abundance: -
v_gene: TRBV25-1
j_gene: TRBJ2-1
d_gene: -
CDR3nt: TGTGCCAGCAGTGAATATGGGGCACATAACAATGAGCAGTTCTTC
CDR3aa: CASSEYGAHNNEQFF

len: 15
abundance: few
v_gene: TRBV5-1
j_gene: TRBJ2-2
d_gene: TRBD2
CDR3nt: TGCGCCAGCAGCTTGGTTGAGGGAGGGACCGGGGAGCTGTTTTTT
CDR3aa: CASSLVEGGTGELFF

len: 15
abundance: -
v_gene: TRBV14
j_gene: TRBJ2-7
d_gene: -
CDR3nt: TGTGCCAGCAGCCAAGATCCTGGAGTGATCTACGAGCAGTACTTC
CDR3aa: CASSQDPGVIYEQYF

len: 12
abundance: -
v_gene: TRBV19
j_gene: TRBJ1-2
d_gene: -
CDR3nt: TGTGCCAGTAGTGTCCAGGACTATGGCTACACCTTC
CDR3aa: CASSVQDYGYTF

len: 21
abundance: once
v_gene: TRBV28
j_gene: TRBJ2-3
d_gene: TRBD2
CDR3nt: TGTGCCAGCAGTCAACCTCGAGGGGGGTATCGGCGGGAGGAGTGGGCAGATACGCAGTATTTT
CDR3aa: CASSQPRGGYRREEWADTQYF

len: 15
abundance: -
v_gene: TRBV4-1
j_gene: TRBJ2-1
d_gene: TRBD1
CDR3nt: TGCGCCAGCAGCCAAGCGGGACAGGGGGCGGGTGAGCAGTTCTTC
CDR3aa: CASSQAGQGAGEQFF

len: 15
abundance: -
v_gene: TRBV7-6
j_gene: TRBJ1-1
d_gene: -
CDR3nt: TGTGCCAGCAGCTCTCGTGGGGCGATAAACACTGAAGCTTTCTTT
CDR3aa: CASSSRGAINTEAFF